These 25 T cell receptor beta chains came from one sample sequenced in a study of response to subunit inactivated influenza vaccine. TCRdb passed the RT-PCR reads through MiXCR, listing each CDR3 protein once. The sample contains roughly 500,000 distinct CDR3 sequences, approximately 15% of which appear only once. The specimen was CD4+ T cells sorted from PBMCs, collected around 25 months after vaccination. These receptors were obtained from a man aged 50 to 69 who received an inactivated influenza vaccine.

This clonotype has a handful of counts. V is TRBV20-1 and J is TRBJ2-7; TRBD1 aligns across 7 bases. This CDR3 has 15 amino acids. The germline V gene has CDR1 DFQATT and CDR2 SNEGSKA (reference sequence). J lost 5 bases, V lost 4 bases, and 14 bases had no gene match. The CDR3: CSANPRQGLRHEQYF. CDR3 nucleotides: TGCAGTGCTAACCCTCGACAGGGCTTGAGGCACGAGCAGTACTTC.

V is TRBV19 and J is TRBJ1-1; the D gene is possibly TRBD1 (6 bases). From germline, CDR1 is LNHDA and CDR2 SQIVND (reference sequence). V shed 7 bases and J shed 2 bases, with 11 bases lying between them. The CDR3 is 13 amino acids. The CDR3: CASTQDRNTEAFF. Written as DNA, the CDR3 is TGTGCCAGTACCCAGGACAGAAACACTGAAGCTTTCTTT.

This clonotype has at least ten counts. This sequence joins TRBV12-3 or TRBV12-4 and TRBJ2-3; D gene uncertain. The ends were cut back, 6 bases at V and 3 bases at J, with 10 bases in the middle. There are 13 residues in the CDR3. CDR3 DNA sequence: TGTGCCAGCAGCCCCGCGTGGACAGATACGCAGTATTTT. This codes for CASSPAWTDTQYF.

This chain links TRBV6-2 or TRBV6-3 with TRBJ2-1; TRBD1 matches 8 bases. In germline, CDR1 is MNHEY, CDR2 SVGEGT. J gave up 9 bases and V 6 bases, and 16 bases lay outside the gene matches. The length of the CDR3 is 16 residues. CDR3 sequence: CASSSGQGSGYGEQFF. The DNA for the CDR3 is TGTGCCAGCAGCAGCGGACAGGGATCAGGCTACGGTGAGCAGTTCTTC.

The J gene is TRBJ1-5, the V gene TRBV6-1, with a weak D call TRBD1 (6 bases). Germline values: CDR1 MNHNS, CDR2 SASEGT. The CDR3 spans 15 residues. The V end was cut by 1 base, the J end by 4 bases, with 11 bases between. Written as DNA, the CDR3 is TGTGCCAGCAGTGAAGGAAGGGGGGCAAATCAGCCCCAGCATTTT. Protein sequence: CASSEGRGANQPQHF.

This clonotype showed up just a few times. The rearrangement links TRBV12-3 or TRBV12-4 to TRBJ2-7; 7 nucleotides agree with TRBD1. CDR3 length: 15 amino acids. V was pared by 1 base and J by 2 bases, with 5 bases of the junction left unmatched. In DNA, the CDR3 is TGTGCCAGCAGTTTAGGTTGGACAGGTCCCTACGAGCAGTACTTC. Its translation: CASSLGWTGPYEQYF.

The V and J genes are TRBV11-2 and TRBJ2-5, with 9 positions matching TRBD2. The CDR3 runs 18 residues. Germline V gives CDR1 SGHAT, CDR2 FQNNGV. The V gene end was trimmed by 2 bases and the J gene end by 3 bases; junction bases not matched to a gene: 13. CDR3 bases: TGTGCCAGCAGCTTAATTGATTTTGCGGGAGGGGTAGAAGAGACCCAGTACTTC. Protein sequence: CASSLIDFAGGVEETQYF.

V gene TRBV12-3 or TRBV12-4 combines with J gene TRBJ2-3, with 11 positions matching TRBD2. V was clipped by 5 bases and J by 3 bases; unmatched bases: 4. The CDR3 sequence is 15 residues long. The DNA of the CDR3 is TGTGCCAGCAGTCGACTAGCGGGGAGGACAGATACGCAGTATTTT. Translation gives CASSRLAGRTDTQYF.

This clonotype was seen only a few times. V usage is TRBV5-6 and J usage is TRBJ2-7; 10 bases fit TRBD2. Trimming removed 2 bases from V and 3 bases from J; junction bases left unmatched: 8. Looked up from germline, CDR1 is SGHDT and CDR2 is YYEEEE. CDR3 length: 16 amino acids. The CDR3 DNA reads TGTGCCAGCAGCTTTGGCCTAGCGGGGGTTTACTACGAGCAGTACTTC. This codes for CASSFGLAGVYYEQYF.

The CDR3, as DNA: TGTGCCAGCAGCCACCGGGCCACGATATCTGGAAACACCATATATTTT. It yields the protein CASSHRATISGNTIYF. V usage is TRBV3-1 and J usage is TRBJ1-3; unclear D gene. The CDR3 length is 16 residues. The V and J ends lost 3 bases and 1 base respectively, with 13 bases between them. Germline-derived CDR1 and CDR2 are LGHDT and YNNKEL (reference sequence).

As to this clonotype: At one end, the junction sequence differs from germline, possibly due to a read error. V usage is TRBV4-2 and J usage is TRBJ2-7, with D unclear. The CDR3 covers 17 residues. In germline, CDR1 is LGHNA, CDR2 YNFKEQ. The CDR3 sequence is CASSEESPLASYYEQYF. CDR3 DNA sequence: TGTGCCAGCAGCGAAGAGTCCCCCTTGGCTAGTTACTACGAGCAGTACTTC.

This sequence joins TRBV24-1 and TRBJ2-1; TRBD2 agrees at 11 bases. With 9 bases clipped from V and 10 bases from J, the junction kept 16 bases outside the gene matches. The CDR3 has 16 residues. Germline loops: CDR1 KGHDR, CDR2 SFDVKD. Here the CDR3 DNA reads TGTGCCACCTCCGACCCGAAGACTAGCGGGGCCGGGGAGCAGTTCTTC. Amino acid sequence: CATSDPKTSGAGEQFF.

This clonotype was seen only a few times. J is TRBJ1-1 and V is TRBV19, with D perhaps matching TRBD1 (5 bases). Trimming cost V 4 bases and J 0 bases, with 12 bases left between them. CDR3 size: 15 residues. Germline V gene lookup returns CDR1 LNHDA and CDR2 SQIVND (reference sequence). The CDR3 bases are TGTGCCAGTAGTAACCGGGACGGATTGAACACTGAAGCTTTCTTT. This sequence encodes CASSNRDGLNTEAFF.

This clonotype was observed a single time. The chain joins TRBV4-3 to TRBJ2-5; possibly TRBD1 for D (6 bases). The CDR3 contains 15 residues. V shed 1 base and J shed 3 bases, with 12 bases lying between them. CDR1 is LGHNA and CDR2 is YSLEER in the germline V gene. The CDR3 DNA reads as TGCGCCAGCAGCCAAGCCCCAACAGGGAAAGAGACCCAGTACTTC. Amino acids: CASSQAPTGKETQYF.

This clonotype was counted between two and nine times. The chain links TRBV5-5 to TRBJ2-4; D ambiguous. The CDR3 totals 14 residues. Germline V gene sequence: CDR1 SGHKS, CDR2 YYEKEE (reference sequence). Deletions cut 2 bases from V and 0 bases from J, with 6 bases between. Here the CDR3 reads CASSFEVAKNIQYF. As DNA, the CDR3 is TGTGCCAGCAGCTTCGAGGTAGCCAAAAACATTCAGTACTTC.

This rearrangement joins TRBV5-1 to TRBJ2-1; the match to TRBD2 covers 8 bases. The CDR3 spans 15 residues. Germline trimming cut 1 base from V and 8 bases from J; bases unmatched to any gene: 8. Germline CDR1 SGHRS, CDR2 YFSETQ. As DNA, the CDR3 is TGCGCCAGCAGCTTGACTAGCGGTTCCACCGATGAGCAGTTCTTC. Protein product: CASSLTSGSTDEQFF.

This clonotype occurred a few times. The chain links TRBV29-1 to TRBJ2-7; 7 bases are a match to TRBD1. Germline assignment: CDR1 SQVTM and CDR2 ANQGSEA. CDR3 length: 14 residues. With 1 base clipped from V and 6 bases from J, the junction kept 9 bases outside the gene matches. For the CDR3, the DNA is TGCAGCGTTGAAGCAGGGACAGCGACCGGCGAGCAGTACTTC. This translates into CSVEAGTATGEQYF.

This clonotype was counted only a few times. The V gene is TRBV27, the J gene TRBJ1-5; D call uncertain. The V gene lost 5 bases and the J gene lost 3 bases, with 11 bases spanning the gap. The germline V gene has CDR1 MNHEY and CDR2 SMNVEV (reference sequence). The CDR3 runs 14 residues. The CDR3 DNA is TGTGCCAGCAGTAGTAACTTAAACAATCAGCCCCAGCATTTT. It encodes CASSSNLNNQPQHF.

A few counts support this clonotype. The CDR3 DNA follows: TGTGCCAGCAGTCCCTCAGGGACTGCCTTCTATGGCTACACCTTC. Residues: CASSPSGTAFYGYTF. The gene calls are TRBV28 and TRBJ1-2; TRBD1 is a possible D gene (5 bases). Germline V gives CDR1 MDHEN, CDR2 SYDVKM. V gave up 5 bases and J gave up 4 bases, with 17 bases separating them. This CDR3 is built from 15 residues.

This clonotype occurred many times. The rearrangement uses TRBV7-9 and TRBJ1-1; D unresolved. The CDR3 spans 13 residues. Germline loops: CDR1 SEHNR, CDR2 FQNEAQ (reference sequence). V was clipped by 1 base and J by 0 bases, with 3 bases between them. The CDR3 here is CASSLDMNTEAFF. Here the CDR3 DNA reads TGTGCCAGCAGCTTAGATATGAACACTGAAGCTTTCTTT.

The chain carries TRBV21-1 and TRBJ2-3; no check of the table's D call, TRBD2, against the DNA was made. TRBV21-1 counts as a pseudogene. The CDR3 has 14 amino acids. Written as DNA, the CDR3 is TGTGCCAGCAGCAATCTGGCAGAGGGAGATACGCAGTATTTT. Translating gives CASSNLAEGDTQYF.

This clonotype was detected ten times or more. The chain uses TRBV20-1 and TRBJ2-4, with 9 bases that match TRBD1. Losses at the gene ends were 4 bases for V and 1 base for J; bases not matched to a gene: 5. This CDR3 region has 15 residues. CDR1 is DFQATT and CDR2 is SNEGSKA in the germline V gene (reference sequence). In nucleotides, the CDR3 is TGCAGTGCTACTCGGACAGGGGCGGCCAAAAACATTCAGTACTTC. Translation: CSATRTGAAKNIQYF.

V is TRBV20-1 and J is TRBJ2-1; D possibly matches TRBD1 or TRBD2 (5 bases each). There are 13 residues in the CDR3. Germline V gene data show CDR1 as DFQATT and CDR2 as SNEGSKA (reference sequence). Trimming stripped 8 bases from V and 5 bases from J, with 16 bases between. Written as DNA, the CDR3 is TGCAGTATGTTAGAGGGGCCGGACAATGAGCAGTTCTTC. This encodes CSMLEGPDNEQFF.

The chain is built from TRBV29-1 and TRBJ2-3; no reliable D call. This CDR3 has 13 residues. Trimming shortened V by 4 bases and J by 4 bases, and 12 bases separated the two germline ends. Germline V CDR1 and CDR2: SQVTM, ANQGSEA. CDR3 sequence reads: CSVGGRAADTQYF. The CDR3 nucleotides are TGCAGCGTTGGAGGACGGGCGGCAGATACGCAGTATTTT.

This clonotype has a handful of counts. The chain joins TRBV29-1 to TRBJ2-3; D not resolved. Per the germline V gene, CDR1 is SQVTM and CDR2 is ANQGSEA. The CDR3 is made up of 15 amino acids. The V end was cut by 0 bases, the J end by 2 bases, with 12 bases between. This chain's CDR3 is CSVEDRVGSTDTQYF. For the CDR3, the DNA is TGCAGCGTTGAAGATCGGGTAGGGTCCACAGATACGCAGTATTTT.